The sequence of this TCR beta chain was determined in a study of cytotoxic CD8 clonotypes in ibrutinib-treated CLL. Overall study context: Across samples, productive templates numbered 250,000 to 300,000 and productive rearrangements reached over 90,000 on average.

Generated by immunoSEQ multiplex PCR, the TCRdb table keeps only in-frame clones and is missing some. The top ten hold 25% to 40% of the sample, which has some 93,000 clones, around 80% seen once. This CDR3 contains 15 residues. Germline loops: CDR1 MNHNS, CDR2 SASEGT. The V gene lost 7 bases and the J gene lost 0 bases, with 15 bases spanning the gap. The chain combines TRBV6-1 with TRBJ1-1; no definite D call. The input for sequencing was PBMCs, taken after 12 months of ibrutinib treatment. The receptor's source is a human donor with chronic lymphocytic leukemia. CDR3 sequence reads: CASKVGIRMNTEAFF. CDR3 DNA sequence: TGTGCCAGCAAAGTTGGGATAAGGATGAACACTGAAGCTTTCTTT.